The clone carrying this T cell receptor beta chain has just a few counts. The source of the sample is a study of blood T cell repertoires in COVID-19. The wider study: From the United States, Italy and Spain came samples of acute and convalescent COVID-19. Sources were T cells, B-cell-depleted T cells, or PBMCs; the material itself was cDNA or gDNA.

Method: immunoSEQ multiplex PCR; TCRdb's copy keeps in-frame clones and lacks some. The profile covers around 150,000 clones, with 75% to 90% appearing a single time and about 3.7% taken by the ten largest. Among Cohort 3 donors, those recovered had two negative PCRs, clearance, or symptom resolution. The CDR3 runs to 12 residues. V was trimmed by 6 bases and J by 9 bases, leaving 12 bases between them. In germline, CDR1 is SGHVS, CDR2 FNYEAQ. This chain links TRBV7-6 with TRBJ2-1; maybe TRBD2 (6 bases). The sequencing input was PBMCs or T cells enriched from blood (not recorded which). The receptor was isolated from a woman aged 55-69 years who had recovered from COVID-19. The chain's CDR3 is CASSWGEGEQFF. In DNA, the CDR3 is TGTGCCAGCAGTTGGGGGGAAGGTGAGCAGTTCTTC.